The 20 T cell receptor beta chains reported below all come from one sample, sequenced in a study of T cells in Graves' hyperthyroidism and ophthalmopathy (dated by TCRdb to between 2018 and 2021). Libraries were made using multiplex PCR. The sequencer was an Illumina HiSeq 2000. The TCR beta CDR3 regions were amplified from the RNA transcripts. The TCR CDR3 was subjected to a first round of RT-PCR using the HTBI primer set and the Qiagen OneStep RT-PCR kit. TCRdb reprocessing: public reads trimmed at Q25 with fastp, clones called with MiXCR, in-frame beta chains kept. Rows with one shared CDR3 protein collapse into an entry with the most common genes and DNA. The sample yields around 600,000 distinct CDR3 sequences; about 14% were counted once. About 6.6% of the sample is taken by the ten largest. Sequencing was done on a sample of blood. The receptor source for this set is a woman under 30 with Graves' ophthalmopathy.

This clonotype was recorded a few times. This chain links TRBV29-1 with TRBJ2-2; no clear D. In germline, CDR1 is SQVTM, CDR2 ANQGSEA. Between the trimmed V and J ends, which lost 4 bases and 1 base, there was a span of 7 bases. The CDR3 is 13 residues long. The DNA for the CDR3 is TGCAGCGTTGTAATGGGGAACACCGGGGAGCTGTTTTTT. It encodes CSVVMGNTGELFF.

The rearrangement links TRBV6-1 to TRBJ2-1, with TRBD2 matching 9 bases. Germline V gene sequence: CDR1 MNHNS, CDR2 SASEGT. V lost 7 bases to trimming and J lost 16 bases; unmatched junction nucleotides: 14. The CDR3 contains 13 residues. The CDR3 spells CASTPRGAGGTFF. The CDR3 nucleotides are TGTGCCAGCACCCCGAGGGGAGCGGGAGGAACATTCTTC.

In this sample, this clonotype turned up many times. The chain carries TRBV12-3 or TRBV12-4 and TRBJ2-2, with TRBD2 identical over 14 bases. V lost 4 bases, J lost 6 bases, and 4 bases stayed unmatched. The CDR3 loop spans 16 amino acids. CDR3 amino acids: CASSWGLAGVSGELFF. CDR3 DNA sequence: TGTGCCAGCAGTTGGGGACTAGCGGGAGTTTCCGGGGAGCTGTTTTTT.

This clonotype occurred many times. This chain joins TRBV6-2 or TRBV6-3 and TRBJ2-5; the D gene is possibly TRBD2 (5 bases). The CDR3 is made up of 13 amino acids. CDR1 is MNHEY and CDR2 is SVGEGT in the germline V gene. Trimming took 5 bases from V and 5 from J, leaving 12 bases between them. CDR3 bases: TGTGCCAGCAGTAACGGGGAGTGGGAGACCCAGTACTTC. It yields the protein CASSNGEWETQYF.

There are a few counts of this clonotype. This chain connects TRBV9 to TRBJ2-3, with TRBD2 matching over 7 bases. The CDR3 totals 18 residues. The germline V gene has CDR1 SGDLS and CDR2 YYNGEE. The ends lost 0 bases at V and 5 bases at J; junction bases unmatched: 15. This chain's CDR3 is CASSVGSSGKWVRDTQYF. The CDR3 DNA sequence: TGTGCCAGCAGCGTAGGGTCTAGCGGAAAATGGGTTAGAGATACGCAGTATTTT.

This clonotype was seen at least ten times. V usage is TRBV20-1 and J usage is TRBJ2-3; 7 bases align to TRBD2. Per the germline V gene, CDR1 is DFQATT and CDR2 is SNEGSKA (reference sequence). V trimming: 7 bases; J trimming: 3 bases; junction bases outside the gene matches: 13. The CDR3 extends over 15 amino acids. The CDR3 DNA is TGCAGTGGCGCGCTAGCGGACGCTCTGACAGATACGCAGTATTTT. Protein sequence: CSGALADALTDTQYF.

This clonotype was recorded a few times. This chain uses TRBV4-1 with TRBJ2-7, with D uncertain. The germline V gene has CDR1 MGHRA and CDR2 YSYEKL. V gave up 0 bases and J gave up 0 bases, with 12 bases separating them. The CDR3 is 16 residues long. This chain's CDR3 is CASSQDLGPSSYEQYF. Here the CDR3 DNA reads TGCGCCAGCAGCCAAGATCTTGGCCCTAGCTCCTACGAGCAGTACTTC.

This clonotype came up a few times. The rearrangement uses TRBV15 and TRBJ1-1; possible D gene TRBD1, 5 bases. Trimming stripped 0 bases from V and 8 bases from J, with 16 bases between. The CDR3 length is 15 residues. The germline CDR1 and CDR2 sequences are LNHNV and YYDKDF (reference sequence). The CDR3 loop reads CATSRDRGSVMEAFF. As DNA, the CDR3 is TGTGCCACCAGCAGAGATCGGGGGTCGGTGATGGAAGCTTTCTTT.

At least ten counts were recorded for this clonotype. This sequence joins TRBV7-9 and TRBJ2-1; D call uncertain. Trimming removed 1 base from V and 7 bases from J, with 8 bases in between. Germline CDR1 SEHNR, CDR2 FQNEAQ (reference sequence). This CDR3 is 13 amino acids long. The CDR3 here is CASSLVPKNEQFF. The CDR3 region has the DNA TGTGCCAGCAGCTTAGTCCCCAAAAATGAGCAGTTCTTC.

The chain carries TRBV7-2 and TRBJ1-5; D is perhaps TRBD1 (6 bases). The V gene lost 6 bases and the J gene lost 7 bases, with 16 bases spanning the gap. The germline gives CDR1 SGHTA, CDR2 FQGNSA. This CDR3 spans 14 amino acids. The CDR3: CASSSNTGLQPQHF. The CDR3 bases are TGTGCCAGCAGTTCTAATACAGGGCTACAGCCCCAGCATTTT. Full variable domain (missing parts from reference TRBV7-2 and TRBJ1-5): GAGVSQSPSNKVTEKGKDVELRCDPISGHTALYWYRQSLGQGLEFLIYFQGNSAPDKSGLPSDRFSAERTGGSVSTLTIQRTQQEDSAVYLCASSSNTGLQPQHFGDGTRLSIL.

The chain combines TRBV19 with TRBJ2-7; 7 nucleotides match TRBD2. Germline-derived CDR1 and CDR2 are LNHDA and SQIVND (reference sequence). This CDR3 region has 15 residues. Trimming took 2 bases from V and 3 from J; bases not matched to a gene: 7. The CDR3 DNA reads as TGTGCCAGTAGTATACAGCGGGACGTTATCTACGAGCAGTACTTC. Translation: CASSIQRDVIYEQYF.

Only a few counts were recorded for this clonotype. The chain couples TRBV19 to TRBJ1-5; no firm D call. V dropped 3 bases and J dropped 3 bases, with 18 bases sitting between them. Looked up from germline, CDR1 is LNHDA and CDR2 is SQIVND (reference sequence). This CDR3 is built from 17 residues. CDR3 sequence reads: CASSIPLAGRVNQPQHF. Here the CDR3 DNA reads TGTGCCAGTAGTATCCCACTCGCCGGCAGAGTCAATCAGCCCCAGCATTTT.

This clonotype was seen many times. The rearrangement links TRBV6-2 or TRBV6-3 to TRBJ2-1, with TRBD1 matching over 7 bases. The CDR3 is made up of 13 amino acids. The junction had 5 bases not matched to a gene; V was cut back by 2 bases and J by 10 bases. Germline CDR1 and CDR2: MNHEY and SVGEGT. The CDR3 DNA sequence: TGTGCCAGCAGTTACGAGGGGGCTTTGGAGCAGTTCTTC. It translates to CASSYEGALEQFF.

This clonotype has just a few counts. The chain couples TRBV5-1 to TRBJ2-5, with D hard to call. Trimming removed 0 bases from V and 4 bases from J, with 7 bases in between. Germline V gives CDR1 SGHRS, CDR2 YFSETQ. The CDR3 consists of 13 residues. CDR3 residues: CASSLAPSETQYF. The CDR3 nucleotides are TGCGCCAGCAGCTTGGCACCCTCAGAGACCCAGTACTTC.

In its sample, this clonotype was seen many times. The genes are TRBV27 and TRBJ2-3, with 8 bases identical to TRBD2. Germline trimming cut 3 bases from V and 4 bases from J; bases unmatched to any gene: 9. The CDR3 has 16 amino acids. Germline CDR1 is MNHEY and CDR2 is SMNVEV (reference sequence). CDR3 bases: TGTGCCAGCAGTTTTGCACCCGGACTAGCTGCAGATACGCAGTATTTT. This translates into CASSFAPGLAADTQYF.

This clonotype was seen many times. The chain recombines TRBV20-1 with TRBJ2-1, with TRBD2 matching over 8 bases. Germline CDR1 and CDR2: DFQATT and SNEGSKA (reference sequence). The CDR3 totals 16 residues. V shed 0 bases, J shed 0 bases, and the junction held 4 bases outside the gene matches. The CDR3 sequence is CSARDRLASSYNEQFF. The CDR3, as DNA: TGCAGTGCTAGAGATCGACTAGCGAGCTCCTACAATGAGCAGTTCTTC.

In this sample, this clonotype turned up a few times. The rearrangement joins TRBV20-1 to TRBJ2-7; D is undetermined. V gave up 5 bases and J gave up 4 bases, with 12 bases separating them. The CDR3 loop spans 12 amino acids. Germline assignment: CDR1 DFQATT and CDR2 SNEGSKA (reference sequence). The CDR3 protein is CSAPESGYEQYF. CDR3 DNA: TGCAGTGCTCCAGAATCCGGGTACGAGCAGTACTTC.

This clonotype was counted many times. V is TRBV12-3 or TRBV12-4 and J is TRBJ1-6; weak D call: TRBD1 (5 bases). Trimming took off 3 bases at V and 0 bases at J, with 12 bases between the two ends. The CDR3 is 17 amino acids. Here the CDR3 DNA reads TGTGCCAGCAGTTTGGGGGTCCCTAGCTCCTATAATTCACCCCTCCACTTT. Protein product: CASSLGVPSSYNSPLHF.

DNA of the CDR3: TGTGCCAGCAGCCCCCAGACAGGGCCGAACACTGAAGCTTTCTTT. Amino acids: CASSPQTGPNTEAFF. V and J are TRBV9 and TRBJ1-1; 7 bases align to TRBD1. Germline V gives CDR1 SGDLS, CDR2 YYNGEE. The V gene end was trimmed by 4 bases and the J gene end by 1 base; junction bases not matched to a gene: 7. This CDR3 is 15 amino acids long.

This clonotype showed up many times. The gene calls are TRBV20-1 and TRBJ2-7, with a possible D match to TRBD1 (6 bases). Germline CDR1 is DFQATT and CDR2 is SNEGSKA (reference sequence). The CDR3 contains 15 residues. V was clipped by 6 bases and J by 4 bases, with 22 bases between them. CDR3 protein: CSAGPRDTLQYEQYF. In DNA, the CDR3 is TGCAGTGCGGGACCCCGGGACACCCTCCAATACGAGCAGTACTTC.